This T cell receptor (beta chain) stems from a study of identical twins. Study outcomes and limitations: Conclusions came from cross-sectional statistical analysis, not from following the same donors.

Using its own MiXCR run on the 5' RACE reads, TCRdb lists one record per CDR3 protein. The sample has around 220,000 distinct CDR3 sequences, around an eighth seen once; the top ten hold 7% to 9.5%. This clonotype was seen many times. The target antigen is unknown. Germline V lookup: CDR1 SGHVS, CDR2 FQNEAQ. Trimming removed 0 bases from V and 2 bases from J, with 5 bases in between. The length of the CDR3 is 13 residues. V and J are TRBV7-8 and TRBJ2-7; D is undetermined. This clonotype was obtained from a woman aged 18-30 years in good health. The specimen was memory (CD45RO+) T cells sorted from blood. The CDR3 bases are TGTGCCAGCAGCTTAGCGTTAGCCTACGAGCAGTACTTC. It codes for CASSLALAYEQYF. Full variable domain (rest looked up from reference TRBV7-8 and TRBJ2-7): GAGVSQSPRYKVAKRGQDVALRCDPISGHVSLFWYQQALGQGPEFLTYFQNEAQLDKSGLPSDRFFAERPEGSVSTLKIQRTQQEDSAVYLCASSLALAYEQYFGPGTRLTVT.